This T cell receptor (beta chain) is drawn from a study of monozygotic twins with inflammatory bowel disease. TCRdb processed the 5' RACE reads again and assigns one entry to each CDR3 protein, with no DNA. Recorded here are more than 110,000 distinct CDR3 sequences; the top ten clones represent 1% to 1.5%. CDR1 and CDR2 (germline): ENHRY, SYGVKD. The CDR3 length is 15 residues. The sequencing input was blood. This chain links TRBV10-3 with TRBJ2-3; with no DNA, the TCRdb D assignment of TRBD2 cannot be verified. The TCR was taken from a human donor with ulcerative colitis or Crohn's disease, or a healthy co-twin of an affected twin (not recorded which). The CDR3 loop is CAISVTSGSTDTQYF.